This T cell receptor beta chain came from a study of T cells after yellow fever vaccination. At the level of the study: With SMART-Seq v4 Ultra Low Input, the fractions containing low cell numbers were prepared.

Germline V gene sequence: CDR1 SGHDN, CDR2 FVKESK. The CDR3 consists of 15 residues. Trimming cost V 1 base and J 4 bases; bases outside gene matches: 4. Study results and limitations: It was a weaker secondary response, yet one that peaked faster, at day 5 versus 15. The booster saw the reappearance of most primary-vaccination clones (approximately 97% CD4, about 85% CD8).

TCRdb ran MiXCR on the 5' RACE reads and lists one entry per CDR3 protein. The sample lists 40,000 or so distinct CDR3 sequences; roughly 7.1% were seen once. This clonotype came up many times. The chain carries TRBV14 and TRBJ2-1, with 7 bases matching TRBD1. The sequenced sample was CD8+ T cells not binding an NS4B(214-222) dextramer, sorted from PBMCs, obtained 45 days after the yellow fever booster vaccination. The clonotype comes from a man aged 25 to 40 who received the YFV17D yellow fever vaccine. The DNA for the CDR3 is TGTGCCAGCAGCCAAGTGTGGACAGGTTACAATGAGCAGTTCTTC. Amino acids: CASSQVWTGYNEQFF.